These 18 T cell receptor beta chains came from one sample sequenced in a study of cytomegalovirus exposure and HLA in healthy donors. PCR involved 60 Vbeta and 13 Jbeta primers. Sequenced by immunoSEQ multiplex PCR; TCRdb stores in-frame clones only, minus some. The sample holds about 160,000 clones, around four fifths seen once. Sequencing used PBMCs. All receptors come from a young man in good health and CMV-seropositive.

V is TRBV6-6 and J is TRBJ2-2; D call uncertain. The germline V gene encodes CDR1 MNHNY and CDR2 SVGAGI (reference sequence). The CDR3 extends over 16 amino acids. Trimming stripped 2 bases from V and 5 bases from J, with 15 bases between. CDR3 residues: CASSYGRVLWTGELFF. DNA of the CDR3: TGTGCCAGCAGTTACGGTCGGGTGTTGTGGACCGGGGAGCTGTTTTTT.

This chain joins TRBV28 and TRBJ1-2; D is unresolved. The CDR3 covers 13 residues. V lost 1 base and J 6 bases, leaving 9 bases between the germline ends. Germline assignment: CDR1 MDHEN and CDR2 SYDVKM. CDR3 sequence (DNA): TGTGCCAGCAGTTTATTCAGGTGGAATGGCTACACCTTC. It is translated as CASSLFRWNGYTF.

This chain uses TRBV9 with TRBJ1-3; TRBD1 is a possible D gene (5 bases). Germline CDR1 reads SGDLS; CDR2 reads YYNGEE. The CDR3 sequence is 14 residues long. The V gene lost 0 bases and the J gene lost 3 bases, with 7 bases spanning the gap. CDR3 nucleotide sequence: TGTGCCAGCAGCGTAGCTACAGGTGGAAACACCATATATTTT. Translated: CASSVATGGNTIYF.

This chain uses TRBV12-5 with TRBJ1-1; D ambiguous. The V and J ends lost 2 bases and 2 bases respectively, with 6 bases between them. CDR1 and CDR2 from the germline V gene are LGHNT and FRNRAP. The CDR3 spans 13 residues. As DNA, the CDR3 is TGTGCTAGTGGTTTGACAACAAACACTGAAGCTTTCTTT. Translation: CASGLTTNTEAFF.

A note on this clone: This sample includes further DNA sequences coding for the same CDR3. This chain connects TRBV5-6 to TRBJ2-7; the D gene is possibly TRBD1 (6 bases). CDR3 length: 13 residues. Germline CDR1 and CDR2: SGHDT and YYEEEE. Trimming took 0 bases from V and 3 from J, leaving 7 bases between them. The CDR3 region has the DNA TGTGCCAGCAGCTTGGGACAGGACTACGAGCAGTACTTC. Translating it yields CASSLGQDYEQYF.

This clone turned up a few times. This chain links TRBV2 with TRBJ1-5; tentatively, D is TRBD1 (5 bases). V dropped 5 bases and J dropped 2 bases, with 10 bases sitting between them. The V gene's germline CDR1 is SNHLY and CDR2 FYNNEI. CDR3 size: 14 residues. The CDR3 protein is CASSLSRGNQPQHF. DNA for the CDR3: TGTGCCAGCAGTTTGAGCAGGGGCAATCAGCCCCAGCATTTT.

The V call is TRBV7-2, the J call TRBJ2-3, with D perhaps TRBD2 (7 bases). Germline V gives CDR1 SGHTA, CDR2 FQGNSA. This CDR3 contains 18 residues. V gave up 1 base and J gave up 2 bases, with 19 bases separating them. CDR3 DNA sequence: TGTGCCAGCAGCTTAGGGACTAGTGGGGGGCCCCTCACAGATACGCAGTATTTT. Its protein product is CASSLGTSGGPLTDTQYF.

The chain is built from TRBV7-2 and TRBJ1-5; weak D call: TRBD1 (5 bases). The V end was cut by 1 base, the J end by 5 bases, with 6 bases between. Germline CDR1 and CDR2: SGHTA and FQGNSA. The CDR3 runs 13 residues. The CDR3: CASSLGGDQPQHF. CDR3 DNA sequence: TGTGCCAGCAGCTTAGGGGGGGATCAGCCCCAGCATTTT.

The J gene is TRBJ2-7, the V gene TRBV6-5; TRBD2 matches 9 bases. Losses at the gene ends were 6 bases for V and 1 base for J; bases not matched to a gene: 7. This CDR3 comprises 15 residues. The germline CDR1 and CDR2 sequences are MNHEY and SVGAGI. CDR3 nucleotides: TGTGCCAGCAGGGGAAGACTAGCGGCTTCCTACGAGCAGTACTTC. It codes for CASRGRLAASYEQYF.

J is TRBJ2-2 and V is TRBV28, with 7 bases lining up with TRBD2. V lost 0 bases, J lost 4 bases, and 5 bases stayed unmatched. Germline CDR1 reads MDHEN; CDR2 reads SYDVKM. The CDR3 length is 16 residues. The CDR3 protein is CASSLWGRVGTGELFF. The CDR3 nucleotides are TGTGCCAGCAGTTTATGGGGGAGGGTGGGCACCGGGGAGCTGTTTTTT.

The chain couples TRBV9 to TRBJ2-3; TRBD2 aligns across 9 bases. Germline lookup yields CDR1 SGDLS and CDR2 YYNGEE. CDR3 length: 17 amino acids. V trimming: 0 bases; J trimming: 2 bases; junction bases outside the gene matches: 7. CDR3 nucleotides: TGTGCCAGCAGCGTAGCTGGCGGGAGGGCGTTCACAGATACGCAGTATTTT. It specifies CASSVAGGRAFTDTQYF.

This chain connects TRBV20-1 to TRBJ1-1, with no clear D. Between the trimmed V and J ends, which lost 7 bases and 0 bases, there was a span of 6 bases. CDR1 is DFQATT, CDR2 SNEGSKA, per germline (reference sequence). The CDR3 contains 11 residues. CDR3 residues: CSGEMNTEAFF. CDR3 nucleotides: TGCAGTGGCGAGATGAACACTGAAGCTTTCTTT.

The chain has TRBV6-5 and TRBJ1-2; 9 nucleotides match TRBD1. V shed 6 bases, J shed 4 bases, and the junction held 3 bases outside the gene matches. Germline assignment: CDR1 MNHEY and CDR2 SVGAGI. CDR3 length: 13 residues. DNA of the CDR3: TGTGCCAGCAGGGGGGACAGGGCCTATGGCTACACCTTC. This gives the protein CASRGDRAYGYTF.

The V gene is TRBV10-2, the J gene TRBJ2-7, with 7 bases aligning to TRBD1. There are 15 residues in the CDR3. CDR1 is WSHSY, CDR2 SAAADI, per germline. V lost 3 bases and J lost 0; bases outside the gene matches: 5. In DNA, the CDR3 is TGCGCCAGCAGTGATCGGACAGGCGACTCCTACGAGCAGTACTTC. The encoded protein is CASSDRTGDSYEQYF.

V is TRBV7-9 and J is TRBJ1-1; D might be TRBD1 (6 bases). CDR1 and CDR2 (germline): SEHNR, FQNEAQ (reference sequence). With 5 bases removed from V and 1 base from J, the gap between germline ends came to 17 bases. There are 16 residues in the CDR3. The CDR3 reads CASSIVRDTKNTEAFF. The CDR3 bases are TGTGCCAGCAGCATAGTCCGGGACACGAAGAACACTGAAGCTTTCTTT.

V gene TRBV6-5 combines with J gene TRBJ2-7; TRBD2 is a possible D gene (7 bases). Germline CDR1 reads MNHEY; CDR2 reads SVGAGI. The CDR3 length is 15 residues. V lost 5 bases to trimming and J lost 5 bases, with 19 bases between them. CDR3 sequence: CASSPWGGKTHEQYF. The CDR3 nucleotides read TGTGCCAGCAGTCCCTGGGGGGGCAAAACTCACGAGCAGTACTTC.

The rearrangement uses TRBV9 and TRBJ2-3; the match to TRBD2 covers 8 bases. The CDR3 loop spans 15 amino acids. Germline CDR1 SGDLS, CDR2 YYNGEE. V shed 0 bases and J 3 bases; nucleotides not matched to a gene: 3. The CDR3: CASSVEERGTDTQYF. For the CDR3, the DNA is TGTGCCAGCAGCGTAGAAGAGCGGGGGACAGATACGCAGTATTTT.

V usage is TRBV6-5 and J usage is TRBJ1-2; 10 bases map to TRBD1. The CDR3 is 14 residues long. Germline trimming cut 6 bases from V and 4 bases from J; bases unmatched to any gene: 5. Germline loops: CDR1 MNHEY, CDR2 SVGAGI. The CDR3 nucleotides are TGTGCCAGCAGGAACCGGGACAGGGGCTATGGCTACACCTTC. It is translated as CASRNRDRGYGYTF.